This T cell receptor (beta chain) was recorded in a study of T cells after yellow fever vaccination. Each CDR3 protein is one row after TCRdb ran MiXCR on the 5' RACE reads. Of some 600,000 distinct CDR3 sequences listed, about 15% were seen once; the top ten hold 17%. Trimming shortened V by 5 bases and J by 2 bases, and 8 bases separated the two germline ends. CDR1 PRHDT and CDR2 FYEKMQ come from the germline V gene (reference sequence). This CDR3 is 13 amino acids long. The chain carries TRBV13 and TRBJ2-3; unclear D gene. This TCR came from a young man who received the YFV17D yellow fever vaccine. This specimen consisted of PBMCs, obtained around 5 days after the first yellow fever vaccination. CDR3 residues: CASSRPDTDTQYF. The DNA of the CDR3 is TGTGCCAGCAGCCGTCCGGACACAGATACGCAGTATTTT. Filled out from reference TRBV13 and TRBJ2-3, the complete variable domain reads AAGVIQSPRHLIKEKRETATLKCYPIPRHDTVYWYQQGPGQDPQFLISFYEKMQSDKGSIPDRFSAQQFSDYHSELNMSSLELGDSALYFCASSRPDTDTQYFGPGTRLTVL.